This T cell receptor beta chain originates from a study of T cell repertoires in cytomegalovirus infection. The overall study: CMV infection plus the matching HLA type was flagged by public TCR beta signatures.

General study results and limits: The ex vivo response was dominated by HLA-C-restricted CMV-specific TCR beta clonotypes. Public TCR beta family frequency separated CMV-and-HLA carriers, including in an independent cohort.

A remark on this clonotype: Antigen unknown.

Between the trimmed V and J ends, which lost 3 bases and 8 bases, there was a span of 15 bases. This CDR3 region has 14 residues. TCRdb reprocessed the reads via MiXCR and lists one record per CDR3 protein. The sample has roughly 180,000 distinct CDR3 sequences; about a fifth are singletons. The receptor comes from a human donor in good health (CMV status not recorded). Some clones in this sample may be carry-over from other donors' samples. V is TRBV12-3 or TRBV12-4 and J is TRBJ2-3; no clear D gene. The specimen was CD8+ T cells from cultured PBMCs, collected from culture after CMV antigen stimulation. The CDR3 loop reads CASSLAAPRGTQYF. CDR3 in DNA: TGTGCCAGCAGTTTGGCGGCCCCTCGTGGTACGCAGTATTTT.